The 32 T cell receptor beta chains given below trace back to one sample, sequenced in a study of breast tumors, draining lymph nodes, adjacent tissues. Samples came from axillary lymph nodes draining the breast cancer. One entry per CDR3 protein results from TCRdb running MiXCR on the multiplex PCR reads. The profile shows 270,000 or so distinct CDR3 sequences, around 30% of them singletons. Material for sequencing was axillary lymph node tissue. These TCRs come from a female donor with breast cancer. Some clones in this sample may be carry-over from other donors' samples.

In this sample, this clonotype turned up many times. The J gene is TRBJ2-3, the V gene TRBV6-2 or TRBV6-3, with unresolved D. This CDR3 has 12 residues. V was cut by 6 bases and J by 6 bases, with 10 bases left in between. Germline V CDR1 and CDR2: MNHEY, SVGEGT. The CDR3 region has the DNA TGTGCCAGCAGCCCTAAGCGCGATACGCAGTATTTT. This translates into CASSPKRDTQYF.

This clonotype occurred many times. This chain joins TRBV7-3 and TRBJ2-7, with TRBD2 identical over 14 bases. V dropped 2 bases and J dropped 3; count of bases not matched to a gene: 3. CDR1 SGHTA and CDR2 FQGTGA come from the germline V gene. The CDR3 is made up of 16 amino acids. CDR3 nucleotide sequence: TGTGCCAGCAGCTTAGAGGGGACTAGCGGGGGCTACGAGCAGTACTTC. This codes for CASSLEGTSGGYEQYF.

Comments on this clonotype: Germline and junction disagree at one end, which may indicate a read error. The rearrangement links TRBV5-5 to TRBJ1-4; possible D gene TRBD1, 6 bases. The CDR3 covers 15 residues. CDR1 and CDR2 (germline): SGHKS, YYEKEE (reference sequence). The CDR3 here is CASSLRDTRNEKLFF. CDR3 in DNA: TGCGCCAGCAGCTTGAGGGACACCCGGAATGAAAAACTGTTTTTT. Based on the CDR3 plus reference TRBV5-5 and TRBJ1-4, the full variable domain is DAGVTQSPTHLIKTRGQQVTLRCSPISGHKSVSWYQQVLGQGPQFIFQYYEKEERGRGNFPDRFSARQFPNYSSELNVNALLLGDSALYLCASSLRDTRNEKLFFGSGTQLSVL.

The chain combines TRBV9 with TRBJ2-3; 15 nucleotides match TRBD2. Germline trimming cut 3 bases from V and 11 bases from J; bases unmatched to any gene: 10. CDR3 length: 16 amino acids. The germline V gene has CDR1 SGDLS and CDR2 YYNGEE. The CDR3 spells CASSDGTSGRSNEQYF. DNA of the CDR3: TGTGCCAGCAGCGATGGGACTAGCGGGAGGAGTAATGAGCAGTATTTT.

This clonotype showed up many times. The rearrangement joins TRBV15 to TRBJ1-3; D ambiguous. This CDR3 region has 13 residues. Germline CDR1 LNHNV, CDR2 YYDKDF (reference sequence). V lost 2 bases and J 1 base, leaving 3 bases between the germline ends. CDR3 residues: CATSRPSGNTIYF. The CDR3 coding sequence is TGTGCCACCAGCAGACCTTCTGGAAACACCATATATTTT.

For this clonotype: This may arise from a read error, as a much more abundant clone is one base away. The CDR3, as DNA: TGTGCCAGCAGCTCGGGACTAGCGGACCCTCGCGGGGAGCTGTTTTTT. It yields the protein CASSSGLADPRGELFF. V and J are TRBV7-9 and TRBJ2-2, with 11 positions matching TRBD2. The CDR3 runs 16 residues. V was pared by 4 bases and J by 7 bases, with 8 bases of the junction left unmatched. CDR1 and CDR2 from the germline V gene are SEHNR and FQNEAQ (reference sequence).

This clonotype was found many times. The chain employs TRBV19 and TRBJ2-5; D may be TRBD1 (6 bases). CDR1 is LNHDA and CDR2 is SQIVND in the germline V gene (reference sequence). This CDR3 has 15 residues. V was trimmed by 6 bases and J by 5 bases, leaving 19 bases between them. The CDR3 nucleotides read TGTGCCAGTAGGCGGACAGAATCTGGACGGGAGACCCAGTACTTC. It codes for CASRRTESGRETQYF. The complete variable domain, with remaining parts taken from reference TRBV19 and TRBJ2-5, reads DGGITQSPKYLFRKEGQNVTLSCEQNLNHDAMYWYRQDPGQGLRLIYYSQIVNDFQKGDIAEGYSVSREKKESFPLTVTSAQKNPTAFYLCASRRTESGRETQYFGPGTRLLVL.

The sample holds many counts of this clonotype. V gene TRBV2 combines with J gene TRBJ2-7; the D is unclear. Deletions cut 10 bases from V and 2 bases from J, with 15 bases between. CDR3 length: 13 amino acids. The germline gives CDR1 SNHLY, CDR2 FYNNEI. This chain's CDR3 is CATVVRDTYEQYF. The CDR3 coding sequence is TGTGCCACCGTCGTCCGTGACACCTACGAGCAGTACTTC.

The sample holds many counts of this clonotype. The chain carries TRBV2 and TRBJ2-3, with D perhaps matching TRBD2 (5 bases). CDR3 length: 11 residues. Germline V gene sequence: CDR1 SNHLY, CDR2 FYNNEI. Trimming took 8 bases from V and 9 from J, leaving 12 bases between them. CDR3 sequence: CASLYSGTQYF. The CDR3 DNA reads TGTGCCAGCCTATACTCGGGGACGCAGTATTTT.

This clonotype occurred many times. The V call is TRBV20-1, the J call TRBJ2-7; 7 nucleotides match TRBD1. CDR3 length equals 13 residues. From germline, CDR1 is DFQATT and CDR2 SNEGSKA (reference sequence). The V segment lost 6 bases and the J segment 5 bases; nucleotides outside the gene matches: 10. Here the CDR3 DNA reads TGCAGTGCGTGGACAGGTCAACGGGACGAGCAGTACTTC. Translating gives CSAWTGQRDEQYF.

This clonotype has at least ten counts. The chain uses TRBV6-4 and TRBJ1-4, with D possibly TRBD1 on 6 matching bases. V was shortened by 6 bases and J by 0 bases, with 20 bases between the two germline ends. CDR1 MRHNA and CDR2 SNTAGT come from the germline V gene. The CDR3 sequence is 18 residues long. CDR3 region: CASRNRQEPSSTNEKLFF. CDR3 nucleotides: TGTGCCAGCAGGAATCGACAGGAGCCTAGTTCAACTAATGAAAAACTGTTTTTT.

This clonotype was seen a few times. This chain joins TRBV6-1 and TRBJ1-2, with D unclear. Germline V gene lookup returns CDR1 MNHNS and CDR2 SASEGT. The germline V and J ends were trimmed by 2 bases and 2 bases, with 12 bases remaining between them. The CDR3 extends over 15 amino acids. DNA of the CDR3: TGTGCCAGCAGTGAATCCTACGAGCTAAACTATGGCTACACCTTC. This gives the protein CASSESYELNYGYTF.

This clonotype was detected only once. The J gene is TRBJ2-2, the V gene TRBV12-5; TRBD2 matches at 8 bases. CDR3 size: 16 residues. Trimming removed 5 bases from V and 7 bases from J; junction bases left unmatched: 12. Germline CDR1 LGHNT, CDR2 FRNRAP. The CDR3 region has the DNA TGTGCTAGTGGTCCCATCGTAGCGGGGTCATGCGGGGAGCTGTTTTTT. It is translated as CASGPIVAGSCGELFF.

This clonotype was recorded many times. The chain links TRBV4-1 to TRBJ1-4; no firm D call. The germline V and J ends were trimmed by 0 bases and 1 base, with 6 bases remaining between them. CDR3 length: 15 residues. Germline V gene sequence: CDR1 MGHRA, CDR2 YSYEKL. CDR3 protein: CASSQDGRTNEKLFF. The CDR3 DNA follows: TGCGCCAGCAGCCAAGACGGGAGAACTAATGAAAAACTGTTTTTT.

This clonotype was detected a few times. The chain combines TRBV13 with TRBJ1-1, with D uncertain. Trimming removed 5 bases from V and 0 bases from J, with 19 bases in between. Germline assignment: CDR1 PRHDT and CDR2 FYEKMQ (reference sequence). The CDR3 spans 17 residues. CDR3: CASSPPSPGYMNTEAFF. CDR3 coding DNA: TGTGCCAGCAGCCCACCGTCTCCCGGATACATGAACACTGAAGCTTTCTTT.

This clonotype was counted ten times or more. The chain carries TRBV9 and TRBJ2-5; D is unresolved. The CDR3 spans 13 residues. Trimming cost V 3 bases and J 4 bases, with 10 bases left between them. CDR1 is SGDLS and CDR2 is YYNGEE in the germline V gene. The CDR3, as DNA: TGTGCCAGCAGCGCACCGGGCCTAGAGACCCAGTACTTC. Translation: CASSAPGLETQYF.

The table lists this clonotype with many counts. The J gene is TRBJ2-3, the V gene TRBV6-1; no reliable D call. Germline lookup yields CDR1 MNHNS and CDR2 SASEGT. V dropped 0 bases and J dropped 3 bases, with 7 bases sitting between them. There are 14 residues in the CDR3. The CDR3 region is CASSEASATDTQYF. CDR3 nucleotides: TGTGCCAGCAGTGAAGCGTCGGCTACAGATACGCAGTATTTT.

This clonotype has at least ten counts. This chain connects TRBV19 to TRBJ2-5; 9 bases are a match to TRBD1. The germline CDR1 and CDR2 sequences are LNHDA and SQIVND (reference sequence). Trimming at V came to 1 base and at J to 5 bases, leaving 5 bases not matched to a gene. This CDR3 has 15 residues. CDR3 region: CASSIGTGVEETQYF. The DNA of the CDR3 is TGTGCCAGTAGTATAGGGACAGGGGTAGAGGAGACCCAGTACTTC.

This clonotype was seen many times. V and J are TRBV5-8 and TRBJ2-3; D assignment may be TRBD1 or TRBD2 (6 bases each). The CDR3 is 15 amino acids. V lost 2 bases to trimming and J lost 4 bases, with 14 bases between them. CDR1 and CDR2 (germline): SGHTS, YDEGEE. The CDR3 nucleotides are TGTGCCAGCAGCTTAGGGGGGTCTCGTCCAGATACGCAGTATTTT. This encodes CASSLGGSRPDTQYF.

This clonotype was seen repeatedly, ten times or more. The chain combines TRBV20-1 with TRBJ1-2; D is possibly TRBD1 (6 bases). Trimming removed 3 bases from V and 8 bases from J, with 16 bases in between. In germline, CDR1 is DFQATT, CDR2 SNEGSKA (reference sequence). The CDR3 runs to 13 residues. For the CDR3, the DNA is TGCAGTGCTAGTTCAGGGGCCCTGGGCGGCTACACCTTC. Protein: CSASSGALGGYTF.

About this clonotype: Possible read error: a much larger clone is one base away. This sequence joins TRBV28 and TRBJ1-4; TRBD1 is a possible D gene (5 bases). The CDR3 sequence is 12 residues long. The germline CDR1 and CDR2 sequences are MDHEN and SYDVKM. Between the trimmed V and J ends, which lost 8 bases and 6 bases, there was a span of 10 bases. CDR3 sequence: CASGAGYEKLFF. In DNA form, the CDR3 reads TGTGCCAGCGGGGCAGGCTATGAAAAACTGTTTTTT. Using reference TRBV28 and TRBJ1-4 for the parts outside the CDR3, the full variable domain is DVKVTQSSRYLVKRTGEKVFLECVQDMDHENMFWYRQDPGLGLRLIYFSYDVKMKEKGDIPEGYSVSREKKERFSLILESASTNQTSMYLCASGAGYEKLFFGSGTQLSVL.

As to this clonotype: A junction end diverges from the germline sequence, so it may reflect a read error. This chain links TRBV3-1 with TRBJ2-3, with no clear D. Per germline, CDR1 LGHDT and CDR2 YNNKEL (reference sequence). CDR3 size: 15 residues. CDR3 loop: CASSVVVSPTDRQYF. As DNA, the CDR3 is TGTGCCAGCAGCGTAGTAGTTAGCCCCACAGATAGGCAGTATTTT.

The chain joins TRBV12-3 or TRBV12-4 to TRBJ2-3; 11 bases are a match to TRBD2. The CDR3 length is 16 residues. V was clipped by 3 bases and J by 3 bases; unmatched bases: 5. The CDR3 DNA reads as TGTGCCAGCAGTTTTGGTACTAGCGGGAGAACAGATACGCAGTATTTT. This gives the protein CASSFGTSGRTDTQYF.

This clonotype occurred many times. The V call is TRBV7-2, the J call TRBJ2-1, with D perhaps matching TRBD2 (6 bases). Trimming pared 0 bases from V and 3 bases from J, leaving 12 bases between. This CDR3 comprises 16 residues. Germline-derived CDR1 and CDR2 are SGHTA and FQGNSA. CDR3 protein: CASSLALGGNYNEQFF. In DNA, the CDR3 is TGTGCCAGCAGCTTAGCTTTGGGGGGAAACTACAATGAGCAGTTCTTC.

Note on this clonotype: A much larger clone lies a single base off, so this may be a read error. The gene calls are TRBV12-5 and TRBJ1-2; weak D call: TRBD1 (5 bases). The CDR3 is made up of 13 amino acids. In germline, CDR1 is LGHNT, CDR2 FRNRAP. The CDR3 coding sequence is TGTGCTAGTGTTAACATAGGGACCTATGGCTGCACCTTC. It translates to CASVNIGTYGCTF.

Of note for this clonotype: With a much larger clone just one base away, this may be a read error. The CDR3 reads CANSKDSLSETQYF. As DNA, the CDR3 is TGTGCCAACAGTAAAGACAGCCTCTCAGAGACCCAGTACTTC. The V gene is TRBV5-4, the J gene TRBJ2-5; D perhaps matches TRBD1 (5 bases). The V gene's germline CDR1 is SGHNT and CDR2 YYREEE (reference sequence). The V end was cut by 9 bases, the J end by 4 bases, with 19 bases between. This CDR3 is 14 amino acids long.

The rearrangement joins TRBV20-1 to TRBJ2-3, with D maybe TRBD2 (6 bases). Germline-derived CDR1 and CDR2 are DFQATT and SNEGSKA (reference sequence). Trimming cost V 3 bases and J 4 bases, with 8 bases left between them. This CDR3 has 12 amino acids. CDR3 protein: CSASGSSDTQYF. DNA of the CDR3: TGCAGTGCTAGCGGGAGTTCAGATACGCAGTATTTT.

This clonotype was counted a few times. With a much larger clone just one base away, this may be a read error. This chain uses TRBV6-5 with TRBJ1-5; no clear D gene. Germline V lookup: CDR1 MNHEY, CDR2 SVGAGI. This CDR3 region has 13 residues. The CDR3 region has the DNA TGTGCCAGCAGTCACGGTAGCGATCAGCCCCAGCATTTT. Amino acid sequence: CASSHGSDQPQHF.

This clonotype appeared many times. The rearrangement links TRBV11-2 to TRBJ2-7, with 8 nucleotides matching TRBD2. Germline V gene sequence: CDR1 SGHAT, CDR2 FQNNGV. This CDR3 is 15 amino acids long. V was clipped by 3 bases and J by 7 bases; unmatched bases: 11. CDR3 loop: CASSFPSAGEREQYF. CDR3 DNA: TGTGCCAGCAGCTTCCCCTCAGCGGGAGAGAGGGAGCAGTACTTC.

V and J are TRBV30 and TRBJ2-3, with 8 bases lining up with TRBD2. Germline V gene data show CDR1 as GTSNPN and CDR2 as SVGIG (reference sequence). J was trimmed by 3 bases and V by 0 bases; bases with no gene match: 11. The CDR3 has 17 amino acids. CDR3 amino acids: CAWSVSSGGGRTDTQYF. CDR3 sequence (DNA): TGTGCCTGGAGTGTATCCTCTGGAGGCGGGAGGACAGATACGCAGTATTTT.

This clonotype was counted many times. The chain joins TRBV7-9 to TRBJ2-3, with D perhaps TRBD2 (6 bases). The V gene lost 4 bases and the J gene lost 3 bases, with 14 bases spanning the gap. Germline-derived CDR1 and CDR2 are SEHNR and FQNEAQ (reference sequence). The CDR3 covers 15 residues. The CDR3 nucleotides are TGTGCCAGCAGCTCGCGACTGAGCGGGACAGATACGCAGTATTTT. Its translation is CASSSRLSGTDTQYF.

This clonotype was recorded at least ten times. The chain couples TRBV7-6 to TRBJ2-3, with D hard to call. The V and J ends lost 5 bases and 0 bases respectively, with 6 bases between them. The CDR3 extends over 13 amino acids. CDR1 SGHVS and CDR2 FNYEAQ come from the germline V gene. This CDR3 reads CASSPWSTDTQYF. Written as DNA, the CDR3 is TGTGCCAGCAGCCCGTGGAGCACAGATACGCAGTATTTT.